This T cell receptor beta chain was found in a study of T cell repertoires in cytomegalovirus infection. The V end was cut by 5 bases, the J end by 2 bases, with 13 bases between. Germline values: CDR1 SGHVT, CDR2 SQSDAQ. CDR3 size: 14 residues. TCRdb processed the reads anew with MiXCR; each CDR3 protein has one entry. This sample has about 920,000 distinct CDR3 sequences, with 31% found just once. Turning to this clonotype: What it binds is unknown.

V usage is TRBV7-4 and J usage is TRBJ2-7; D possibly corresponds to TRBD1 (6 bases). Sequenced here: cultured CD8+ T cells from PBMCs, sampled from culture after CMV antigen stimulation. This sequence was found in a human donor in good health (CMV status not recorded). Some clones in this sample may be carry-over from other donors' samples. The CDR3 DNA sequence: TGTGCCAGCAGCCACCAGACAGGAACCTACGAGCAGTACTTC. It codes for CASSHQTGTYEQYF.